This entry lists 6 T cell receptor beta chains sequenced from one sample in a study of T cell clones after liver transplantation. Libraries were prepared by immunoSEQ multiplex PCR; TCRdb keeps only in-frame clonotypes and omits some of them. The sample records around 110,000 clones, just over 90% being singletons. The material sequenced was CD4+ T cells from blood, taken 12 months after liver transplant. These receptors were collected from a human patient who received a liver transplant. Some T cells may be supplied by the graft donor.

The chain combines TRBV10-3 with TRBJ2-5; D gene unclear. CDR1 ENHRY and CDR2 SYGVKD come from the germline V gene. Trimming shortened V by 5 bases and J by 0 bases, and 4 bases separated the two germline ends. The length of the CDR3 is 12 residues. The CDR3 DNA is TGTGCCATCAGTTACAACCAAGAGACCCAGTACTTC. This translates into CAISYNQETQYF.

The chain links TRBV7-2 to TRBJ2-7; 12 nucleotides agree with TRBD2. In germline, CDR1 is SGHTA, CDR2 FQGNSA. V lost 6 bases, J lost 7 bases, and 7 bases stayed unmatched. This CDR3 is 14 amino acids long. DNA for the CDR3: TGTGCCAGCAGGTCCCCTAGCGGGAGGGATGAGCAGTACTTC. Its translation is CASRSPSGRDEQYF.

This clone has a single count. The rearrangement links TRBV7-3 to TRBJ1-1; D may be TRBD1 (5 bases). Per the germline V gene, CDR1 is SGHTA and CDR2 is FQGTGA. The CDR3 covers 15 residues. V was trimmed by 3 bases and J by 4 bases, leaving 15 bases between them. CDR3 DNA: TGTGCCAGCAGCTTGGGGACGGGTTTTGGCACTGAAGCTTTCTTT. Its protein is CASSLGTGFGTEAFF.

This rearrangement joins TRBV19 to TRBJ2-3; TRBD2 matches at 8 bases. The J segment lost 4 bases and the V segment lost 4 bases, leaving 13 bases of the junction unmatched. Germline CDR1 reads LNHDA; CDR2 reads SQIVND (reference sequence). The CDR3 sequence is 17 residues long. CDR3 residues: CASSSAPGTSPADTQYF. The CDR3 bases are TGTGCCAGTAGTAGCGCCCCCGGGACTAGTCCCGCAGATACGCAGTATTTT.

J is TRBJ2-2 and V is TRBV9; a weak D match, TRBD1 (6 bases). This CDR3 comprises 14 residues. V was trimmed by 4 bases and J by 6 bases, leaving 13 bases between them. Germline CDR1 and CDR2: SGDLS and YYNGEE. CDR3: CASSLQGSPGELFF. DNA of the CDR3: TGTGCCAGCAGCCTACAGGGTTCCCCCGGGGAGCTGTTTTTT.

The chain joins TRBV5-8 to TRBJ1-1; tentative D call: TRBD1 (6 bases). The CDR3 contains 15 residues. CDR1 is SGHTS, CDR2 YDEGEE, per germline. V lost 4 bases to trimming and J lost 2 bases, with 15 bases between them. This CDR3 reads CASSPLTGRNTEAFF. The DNA for the CDR3 is TGTGCCAGCAGCCCACTGACAGGTCGAAACACTGAAGCTTTCTTT.